This T cell receptor beta chain is drawn from a study of beta chain features in type 1 diabetes. Findings and limits, study-wide: Whether HLA type influences TCRB rearrangement remained unresolved here. It was among patients, rather than healthy donors, that naive, central memory and Treg TCRB repertoires appeared more similar.

Every isolated RNA sample was fully reverse transcribed, so sequencing captured expressed TCRB transcripts. Data came from immunoSEQ multiplex PCR; TCRdb stores just in-frame clones and leaves some out. Of about 930,000 clones listed, roughly 15% are singletons. This CDR3 region has 15 residues. The germline CDR1 and CDR2 sequences are SGDLS and YYNGEE. V was pared by 4 bases and J by 6 bases, with 9 bases of the junction left unmatched. As for this clone: Its antigen is unknown.

One heparinised draw of blood, averaging around 120 mL, came from each donor. CD4+ naive, central memory, regulatory and stem cell-like memory cells were sorted via CD45RO/CCR7/CD25/CD127/CD95/CD27. The clonotype comes from a woman under 30 in good health. V is TRBV9 and J is TRBJ2-7, with 11 positions matching TRBD1. Material: naive CD4+ T cells from blood. The CDR3 protein is CASSQSSGTGGEQYF. DNA for the CDR3: TGTGCCAGCAGCCAGTCTTCCGGGACAGGGGGCGAGCAGTACTTC.